Here is one T cell receptor (beta chain) with its context. This clone was observed a single time. It has no known antigen specificity. The input lacks base qualities; no much larger clone sits a single base away. Whole blood was collected in K2EDTA tubes by collaborating institutions according to the institutions' own protocols. For TCRbeta analysis, collaborator samples were shipped as frozen whole blood, as isolated PBMCs, or as DNA extracted from either sample type. TCRbeta CDR3 regions were amplified from genomic DNA by means of the immunoSEQ Assay, a bias-controlled multiplex PCR. In the paper's pipeline: The number of nucleated cells in each sample was estimated from the amplification of reference gene primers within the assay. Sequence reads were collapsed and filtered to measure the absolute abundance of every unique TCRbeta CDR3 rearrangement. For each sample, productive Simpson clonality was calculated as the square root of Simpson's diversity index over productive rearrangements. TCRdb retrieved this table from immuneACCESS and kept in-frame rearrangements only. Not all clones are present; in checked studies, unresolved V genes account for under half, and no reason is known for the remainder. The DNA gave D and trimming, while V, J and clone size come from that table. The sample table holds roughly 120,000 clones, of which approximately 80% were seen once. Of the sample, 12% falls within the top ten clones.

The germline V gene (reference sequence) gives CDR1 as LNHDA and CDR2 as SQIVND. The germline ends are 11 bases apart after V is trimmed by 5 bases and J by 3 bases. From its cysteine to its phenylalanine, the CDR3 spans 14 amino acids. The only DNA kept is the CDR3, 42 bases in frame from the first base. The data originate from a study of blood T cell repertoires in COVID-19 (dated by TCRdb to the early 2020s). Broadly, across the study: The collaborator samples originated in the United States, Italy and Spain and spanned the acute and convalescent phases of COVID-19. The prospective study material was composed of cDNA or gDNA derived from T cells, B-cell-depleted T cells, or PBMCs. Subjects who had been exposed to COVID-19, were actively infected with it, or had recovered from it provided the deeply sampled blood TCRbeta repertoires that made up the dataset. A freely available public database, intended as a resource for researchers studying the immune response to SARS-CoV-2, is where the repertoires were released. The samples were drawn from two sources: the first 160 participants of the ongoing ImmuneRACE study, and 1,254 subjects contributed by 6 global collaborators. Nearly every sample came with metadata listing a de-identified subject ID, COVID-19 status, age in years and sex. HLA class I and class II types, where available, came from metadata supplied by the sample provider rather than from assay-based typing. Results the study describes overall, beyond this receptor: How much clinical and demographic metadata was included differed by source and by participant, and the metadata was provided uncurated.

The sequence links TRBV19 to TRBJ2-1; TRBD2 is a possible D gene, resting on 7 matching bases. Specimen: peripheral blood. The clonotype was recovered from a woman aged 60-75 years with acute or convalescent COVID-19. The CDR3 reads as follows: CASSGRGYYNEQFF. At the DNA level, the sequence is TGTGCCAGTAGTGGGAGGGGGTACTACAATGAGCAGTTCTTC.